This T cell receptor beta chain was captured by sequencing in a study of blood T cell repertoires in COVID-19. The CDR3 runs to 15 residues. Trimming removed 0 bases at V and 2 bases at J, with 12 bases between. Germline-derived CDR1 and CDR2 are GTSNPN and SVGIG (reference sequence). The repertoire was sequenced with immunoSEQ multiplex PCR; TCRdb's copy has only in-frame clones and lacks some. In the table there are around 250,000 clones, around 88% of which are singletons. Source material: PBMCs or T cells enriched from blood (not recorded which). This chain joins TRBV30 and TRBJ2-3; D is perhaps TRBD2 (7 bases). The receptor comes from a woman between 40 and 55 years old with acute COVID-19. The CDR3 DNA sequence: TGTGCCTGGAGTGTAGGGGGGGGGCACACAGATACGCAGTATTTT. This sequence encodes CAWSVGGGHTDTQYF.